The 24 T cell receptor beta chains in this list originate from one sample, sequenced in a study of T cell repertoires in cytomegalovirus infection. TCRdb reprocessed the reads via MiXCR and lists one record per CDR3 protein. This sample yields 550,000 to 850,000 distinct CDR3 sequences, of which approximately 33% are seen a single time; 15% to 20% belongs to the top ten. These TCRs' antigens remain unknown. This specimen was cultured PBMCs, taken from culture after CMV antigen stimulation. These receptors all come from a human donor in good health (CMV status not recorded). Some clones in this sample may be carry-over from other donors' samples.

This clonotype was observed at least ten times. Here the CDR3 DNA reads TGTGCCAGCAGCCATCCCCTAGGGCGGCGCACAGATACGCAGTATTTT. It encodes CASSHPLGRRTDTQYF. The V gene is TRBV7-2, the J gene TRBJ2-3; D is ambiguous. The CDR3 runs to 16 residues. Germline V gives CDR1 SGHTA, CDR2 FQGNSA. Trimming removed 5 bases at V and 1 base at J, with 16 bases between.

This clonotype was found many times. The CDR3 spells CASSLARSSTEAFF. The CDR3 DNA reads TGTGCCAGCAGCCTGGCAAGGAGCTCCACTGAAGCTTTCTTT. The chain links TRBV7-2 to TRBJ1-1; D not certain. The CDR3 is 14 residues long. The germline V gene has CDR1 SGHTA and CDR2 FQGNSA. V lost 5 bases and J 4 bases, leaving 14 bases between the germline ends.

The chain employs TRBV5-1 and TRBJ2-5, with 10 bases that match TRBD2. This CDR3 contains 16 residues. Germline V lookup: CDR1 SGHRS, CDR2 YFSETQ. V lost 0 bases to trimming and J lost 4 bases; unmatched junction nucleotides: 6. CDR3 loop: CASSLGPAGGAETQYF. In DNA form, the CDR3 reads TGCGCCAGCAGCTTGGGGCCAGCGGGAGGGGCAGAGACCCAGTACTTC.

This clonotype has a handful of counts. This chain connects TRBV7-9 to TRBJ1-1; TRBD1 aligns across 9 bases. Trimming cost V 4 bases and J 3 bases; bases outside gene matches: 3. From germline, CDR1 is SEHNR and CDR2 FQNEAQ (reference sequence). The CDR3 covers 14 residues. Written as DNA, the CDR3 is TGTGCCAGCAGCTCACAGGGGGCGGACACTGAAGCTTTCTTT. Amino acid sequence: CASSSQGADTEAFF.

The J gene is TRBJ2-2, the V gene TRBV27, with D maybe TRBD2 (5 bases). Germline CDR1 MNHEY, CDR2 SMNVEV (reference sequence). This CDR3 has 17 amino acids. With 5 bases removed from V and 4 bases from J, the gap between germline ends came to 20 bases. In nucleotides, the CDR3 is TGTGCCAGCAGTCTGGACTCGATATTTCCGAGCACCGGGGAGCTGTTTTTT. Protein product: CASSLDSIFPSTGELFF.

This clonotype appeared a few times. The J gene is TRBJ1-3, the V gene TRBV6-5; weak D call: TRBD1 (6 bases). Trimming removed 6 bases at V and 0 bases at J, with 15 bases between. Germline CDR1 MNHEY, CDR2 SVGAGI. The CDR3 spans 16 residues. CDR3 loop: CASSRGQRYSGNTIYF. In DNA, the CDR3 is TGTGCCAGCAGCCGCGGACAGAGATACTCTGGAAACACCATATATTTT.

A single count supports this clonotype. This sequence joins TRBV28 and TRBJ1-3, with TRBD1 matching over 8 bases. V shed 1 base, J shed 2 bases, and the junction held 1 base outside the gene matches. CDR1 is MDHEN and CDR2 is SYDVKM in the germline V gene. This CDR3 spans 15 amino acids. The CDR3 loop is CASSLYRGTGNTIYF. The DNA for the CDR3 is TGTGCCAGCAGTTTATACAGGGGGACTGGAAACACCATATATTTT.

V and J are TRBV7-9 and TRBJ2-5; tentative D call: TRBD2 (6 bases). The CDR3 sequence is 13 residues long. Germline-derived CDR1 and CDR2 are SEHNR and FQNEAQ (reference sequence). V was trimmed by 3 bases and J by 4 bases, leaving 9 bases between them. CDR3 residues: CASSFASAETQYF. CDR3 bases: TGTGCCAGCAGCTTCGCTAGCGCAGAGACCCAGTACTTC.

In its sample, this clonotype was seen many times. The chain joins TRBV6-2 or TRBV6-3 to TRBJ2-7; TRBD2 matches at 7 bases. The germline V gene encodes CDR1 MNHEY and CDR2 SVGEGT. V gave up 0 bases and J gave up 4 bases; unmatched junction bases: 3. The CDR3 has 14 residues. CDR3 loop: CASSYSNGGYEQYF. CDR3 sequence (DNA): TGTGCCAGCAGTTACTCGAACGGGGGGTACGAGCAGTACTTC.

This chain joins TRBV20-1 and TRBJ2-7; 7 bases are shared with TRBD1. CDR1 and CDR2 (germline): DFQATT, SNEGSKA (reference sequence). The CDR3 spans 16 residues. J was trimmed by 8 bases and V by 1 base; bases with no gene match: 17. This CDR3 is CSARAPPGQRYTQQYF. As DNA, the CDR3 is TGCAGTGCTAGAGCCCCTCCGGGACAGCGTTATACTCAGCAGTACTTC.

This clonotype has only a few counts. CDR3 region: CSARDAGANTGELFF. For the CDR3, the DNA is TGCAGTGCTAGAGATGCAGGGGCGAACACCGGGGAGCTGTTTTTT. The rearrangement uses TRBV20-1 and TRBJ2-2, with D maybe TRBD1 (6 bases). The CDR3 is 15 residues long. Trimming cost V 0 bases and J 0 bases, with 8 bases left between them. The germline gives CDR1 DFQATT, CDR2 SNEGSKA (reference sequence).

This clonotype was detected a few times. The rearrangement joins TRBV2 to TRBJ2-1; D possibly uses TRBD1 or TRBD2 (5 bases each). Germline V gene lookup returns CDR1 SNHLY and CDR2 FYNNEI. V gave up 6 bases and J gave up 3 bases, with 15 bases separating them. This CDR3 contains 15 residues. For the CDR3, the DNA is TGTGCCAGCAGCATCGGGGCCCCTGTCTACAATGAGCAGTTCTTC. Translating it yields CASSIGAPVYNEQFF.

This clonotype has just a few counts. The CDR3 DNA is TGTGCCAGCAGCTTTGGGAGGAATGAGGGCTACACCTTC. It codes for CASSFGRNEGYTF. The rearrangement joins TRBV7-8 to TRBJ1-2; D remains ambiguous. Germline V gives CDR1 SGHVS, CDR2 FQNEAQ. The V and J ends lost 3 bases and 8 bases respectively, with 13 bases between them. The CDR3 spans 13 residues.

There are a few counts of this clonotype. The chain has TRBV28 and TRBJ1-5, with D possibly TRBD1 on 5 matching bases. Germline CDR1 is MDHEN and CDR2 is SYDVKM. Trimming removed 4 bases from V and 4 bases from J, with 17 bases in between. CDR3 size: 16 residues. CDR3 coding DNA: TGTGCCAGCAGTTCCCCAAAAACAGGTAGAAATCAGCCCCAGCATTTT. It yields the protein CASSSPKTGRNQPQHF.

The rearrangement uses TRBV20-1 and TRBJ1-6, with D uncertain. The CDR3 runs to 14 residues. The V end lost 4 bases, the J end lost 5 bases, and 12 bases lay between the germline ends. Germline V gives CDR1 DFQATT, CDR2 SNEGSKA (reference sequence). As DNA, the CDR3 is TGCAGTGCTACCAAGGGTGTCAATAATTCACCCCTCCACTTT. Amino acid sequence: CSATKGVNNSPLHF.

This chain links TRBV7-9 with TRBJ2-1; 7 bases map to TRBD2. Germline V lookup: CDR1 SEHNR, CDR2 FQNEAQ (reference sequence). V lost 4 bases, J lost 11 bases, and 17 bases stayed unmatched. The CDR3 contains 16 residues. This CDR3 reads CASSSPSGTQVRKQFF. The CDR3 DNA sequence: TGTGCCAGCAGCTCACCTAGCGGCACCCAAGTTCGGAAGCAGTTCTTC.

The chain couples TRBV18 to TRBJ2-7; no firm D call. The CDR3 totals 14 residues. Trimming stripped 2 bases from V and 3 bases from J, with 11 bases between. Germline-derived CDR1 and CDR2 are KGHSH and LQKENI. CDR3 bases: TGTGCCAGCTCACCATCAACTGCAAGCTACGAGCAGTACTTC. Its protein product is CASSPSTASYEQYF.

The table lists this clonotype with a count of one. This chain links TRBV6-2 or TRBV6-3 with TRBJ2-1, with TRBD1 identical over 7 bases. This CDR3 spans 15 amino acids. The germline V gene encodes CDR1 MNHEY and CDR2 SVGEGT. Unmatched junction bases numbered 14, after V lost 7 bases and J lost 8 bases. CDR3 coding DNA: TGTGCCAGCACCGGACAGGCCCTCCCAGGAGATGAGCAGTTCTTC. Residues: CASTGQALPGDEQFF.

V usage is TRBV5-4 and J usage is TRBJ2-3; D is possibly TRBD2 (5 bases). This CDR3 is 15 amino acids long. The V end lost 6 bases, the J end lost 0 bases, and 14 bases lay between the germline ends. Germline CDR1 reads SGHNT; CDR2 reads YYREEE (reference sequence). In DNA, the CDR3 is TGTGCCAGCATGAAGAGCGGAGGTAGCACAGATACGCAGTATTTT. This codes for CASMKSGGSTDTQYF.

This chain connects TRBV11-2 to TRBJ1-1, with 9 bases that match TRBD1. Germline assignment: CDR1 SGHAT and CDR2 FQNNGV. The V and J ends lost 3 bases and 4 bases, in that order; junction bases with no gene match: 6. The length of the CDR3 is 15 residues. The CDR3 bases are TGTGCCAGCAGCTTCCAGACAGGGGGAGGCACTGAAGCTTTCTTT. Protein product: CASSFQTGGGTEAFF.

This sequence joins TRBV7-9 and TRBJ1-1, with D tentatively TRBD1 (5 bases). Germline CDR1 is SEHNR and CDR2 is FQNEAQ (reference sequence). V was pared by 5 bases and J by 4 bases, with 20 bases between. The CDR3 is 16 amino acids. The CDR3 region has the DNA TGTGCCAGCAGCCCCAGACAGAGGTTCGAGGTCACTGAAGCTTTCTTT. Encoded protein: CASSPRQRFEVTEAFF.

The chain has TRBV4-1 and TRBJ2-3, with 7 bases that match TRBD2. With 0 bases clipped from V and 4 bases from J, the junction kept 4 bases outside the gene matches. Germline V gives CDR1 MGHRA, CDR2 YSYEKL. The CDR3 is made up of 15 amino acids. CDR3 in amino acids: CASSQEGRGADTQYF. The CDR3 DNA is TGCGCCAGCAGCCAAGAGGGGAGGGGCGCAGATACGCAGTATTTT.

The V call is TRBV19, the J call TRBJ2-4, with a possible D match to TRBD2 (6 bases). V shed 4 bases and J shed 4 bases, with 17 bases lying between them. This CDR3 has 16 amino acids. Germline V lookup: CDR1 LNHDA, CDR2 SQIVND (reference sequence). The CDR3 region is CASSTRPRREKNIQYF. The CDR3 nucleotides read TGTGCCAGTAGTACCAGACCCCGCCGGGAGAAAAACATTCAGTACTTC.

This clonotype was counted between two and nine times. J is TRBJ1-2 and V is TRBV19, with D possibly matching TRBD1 (6 bases). Germline assignment: CDR1 LNHDA and CDR2 SQIVND (reference sequence). This CDR3 comprises 15 residues. Deletions cut 9 bases from V and 2 bases from J, with 19 bases between. The CDR3 spells CASYEPQGRNYGYTF. In nucleotides, the CDR3 is TGTGCCAGCTACGAGCCACAGGGACGAAACTATGGCTACACCTTC. The full variable domain, rest sourced from reference TRBV19 and TRBJ1-2, is DGGITQSPKYLFRKEGQNVTLSCEQNLNHDAMYWYRQDPGQGLRLIYYSQIVNDFQKGDIAEGYSVSREKKESFPLTVTSAQKNPTAFYLCASYEPQGRNYGYTFGSGTRLTVV.